This TCR beta chain was sequenced in a study of shared clonotypes between healthy human individuals. Regarding the study as a whole: Approximately 5% of naive CD4 clonotypes were shared across a few donors.

Produced via immunoSEQ multiplex PCR; TCRdb's table is partial and in-frame only. This table holds about 1,900,000 clones, around 96% found once. Remarks on this clone: Its antigen is unknown.

Positive CCR7 selection of CD45RO-negative cells yielded the naive CD8 cells, and terminally differentiated effector memory CD45RA+ cells were excluded. All participating donors were Caucasian adults from Nashville, Tennessee. Germline V gene lookup returns CDR1 MGHRA and CDR2 YSYEKL. The CDR3 sequence is 17 residues long. Trimming shortened V by 0 bases and J by 0 bases, and 15 bases separated the two germline ends. Sequencing used naive CD8+ T cells sorted from blood. The chain links TRBV4-1 to TRBJ2-7; no clear D gene. The clonotype was recovered from a man aged 18 to 35 in good health. CDR3 nucleotides: TGCGCCAGCAGCCAAGACAAATTTACCCAAAGCTCCTACGAGCAGTACTTC. Encoded protein: CASSQDKFTQSSYEQYF.